This T cell receptor beta chain was captured in a study of control samples from healthy donors and cancer patients. TCRdb keeps only in-frame clones here, not all; method: immunoSEQ multiplex PCR. The profile shows under 450,000 clones, 80% to 95% of them singletons. The receptor's source is a man aged 35-49 years with head and neck cancer. The sequenced material came from PBMCs.

The CDR3 sequence is CASSLRTSGGADTQYF. The CDR3 nucleotides are TGTGCCAGCAGCTTACGGACTAGCGGGGGGGCCGACACGCAGTATTTT. The chain combines TRBV13 with TRBJ2-3, with 15 bases that match TRBD2. Trimming cost V 2 bases and J 9 bases; bases outside gene matches: 6. Germline values: CDR1 PRHDT, CDR2 FYEKMQ (reference sequence). This CDR3 comprises 16 residues.